The 30 T cell receptor beta chains below all came from one sample that was sequenced in a study of post-analysis software for immune sequencing data. Whole-study results and caveats: Patients showed TRBV5-6, TRBV5-1 and TRBV20-1 among 4 or 5 TRBV segments more frequent than in controls.

Sequencing libraries made from TCR beta cDNA carried unique molecular identifiers. TCRdb ran MiXCR on the PCR reads and lists one entry per CDR3 protein. Of about 460,000 distinct CDR3 sequences in the sample, 45% are singletons; the top ten hold around 10%. These TCRs are of unknown antigen specificity. The specimen was blood. Receptors originate from a girl between 5 and 17 years old with multiple sclerosis.

This clonotype was counted between two and nine times. DNA for the CDR3: TGCAGCGTTGGGGGACTAGTGGGAGATACGCAGTATTTT. Its translation is CSVGGLVGDTQYF. This rearrangement joins TRBV29-1 to TRBJ2-3, with 8 bases lining up with TRBD2. This CDR3 region has 13 residues. V gave up 4 bases and J gave up 5 bases; unmatched junction bases: 5. Germline V gene data show CDR1 as SQVTM and CDR2 as ANQGSEA.

V is TRBV29-1 and J is TRBJ2-1, with D perhaps TRBD2 (6 bases). The CDR3 runs 14 residues. Trimming removed 7 bases at V and 7 bases at J, with 20 bases between. CDR1 is SQVTM and CDR2 is ANQGSEA in the germline V gene. This chain's CDR3 is CSAGGLGTLNEQFF. The CDR3 DNA sequence: TGCAGCGCTGGGGGACTCGGGACTCTTAATGAGCAGTTCTTC.

This chain connects TRBV4-1 to TRBJ2-4; weak D call: TRBD2 (7 bases). This CDR3 contains 19 residues. The V gene's germline CDR1 is MGHRA and CDR2 YSYEKL. Trimming stripped 2 bases from V and 0 bases from J, with 20 bases between. The CDR3 loop reads CASSQFGGPPKLAKNIQYF. The DNA of the CDR3 is TGCGCCAGCAGCCAATTCGGGGGGCCCCCCAAGCTAGCCAAAAACATTCAGTACTTC.

The chain has TRBV7-2 and TRBJ2-3; 16 bases match TRBD2. CDR3 length equals 19 residues. Germline V lookup: CDR1 SGHTA, CDR2 FQGNSA. V lost 0 bases to trimming and J lost 4 bases; unmatched junction nucleotides: 7. This CDR3 reads CASSLALGLAGGPSDTQYF. As DNA, the CDR3 is TGTGCCAGCAGCTTAGCTTTGGGACTAGCGGGAGGGCCCTCAGATACGCAGTATTTT.

V is TRBV3-1 and J is TRBJ2-3; D is possibly TRBD1 or TRBD2 (5 bases each). V lost 0 bases to trimming and J lost 0 bases, with 7 bases between them. Germline V gene lookup returns CDR1 LGHDT and CDR2 YNNKEL (reference sequence). This CDR3 is built from 15 residues. The CDR3 reads CASSQDRDSTDTQYF. CDR3 in DNA: TGTGCCAGCAGCCAAGATCGGGACAGCACAGATACGCAGTATTTT.

This chain joins TRBV20-1 and TRBJ2-1; D may correspond to TRBD1 or TRBD2 (5 bases each). Trimming cost V 3 bases and J 12 bases, with 18 bases left between them. Germline CDR1 reads DFQATT; CDR2 reads SNEGSKA (reference sequence). CDR3 size: 13 residues. This CDR3 is CSARAELGRGQFF. CDR3 DNA sequence: TGCAGTGCTAGGGCTGAACTGGGACGGGGGCAGTTCTTC.

The rearrangement links TRBV20-1 to TRBJ2-1, with D unclear. Trimming cost V 6 bases and J 0 bases, with 12 bases left between them. The CDR3 extends over 14 amino acids. Germline-derived CDR1 and CDR2 are DFQATT and SNEGSKA (reference sequence). The CDR3 DNA is TGCAGTGCCGGCCTCGGTCTCTCCTACAATGAGCAGTTCTTC. Its protein is CSAGLGLSYNEQFF.

The sample holds a few counts of this clonotype. The chain uses TRBV20-1 and TRBJ2-3; tentative D call: TRBD1 (6 bases). This CDR3 is 13 amino acids long. Germline assignment: CDR1 DFQATT and CDR2 SNEGSKA (reference sequence). Here the CDR3 DNA reads TGCACTCAGCAGGGGACCCTCACAGATACGCAGTATTTT. This sequence encodes CTQQGTLTDTQYF.

V usage is TRBV5-1 and J usage is TRBJ2-1, with 9 bases lining up with TRBD1. CDR1 is SGHRS, CDR2 YFSETQ, per germline. The ends lost 0 bases at V and 7 bases at J; junction bases unmatched: 5. The CDR3 has 15 amino acids. The CDR3 region is CASSLATDRGNEQFF. CDR3 DNA sequence: TGCGCCAGCAGCTTGGCTACCGACAGGGGGAATGAGCAGTTCTTC.

V is TRBV11-3 and J is TRBJ2-3; 11 bases fit TRBD1. Trimming removed 3 bases from V and 5 bases from J; junction bases left unmatched: 4. Looked up from germline, CDR1 is SGHNT and CDR2 is YENEEA. The CDR3 is 15 amino acids. CDR3: CASSFRTGGQDTQYF. The DNA for the CDR3 is TGTGCCAGCAGCTTCAGGACAGGGGGCCAAGATACGCAGTATTTT.

In nucleotides, the CDR3 is TGTGCCAGCACCATCTCTATGGAGGCAGATACGCAGTATTTT. Its translation: CASTISMEADTQYF. The rearrangement joins TRBV7-9 to TRBJ2-3, with a tentative D call TRBD2 (5 bases). V was cut by 7 bases and J by 4 bases, with 15 bases left in between. The CDR3 length is 14 residues. Germline CDR1 is SEHNR and CDR2 is FQNEAQ (reference sequence).

The rearrangement links TRBV12-3 or TRBV12-4 to TRBJ2-1, with D unresolved. The CDR3 is 14 residues long. Trimming took off 1 base at V and 3 bases at J, with 7 bases between the two ends. CDR3 in amino acids: CASSLDQYYNEQFF. The CDR3 nucleotides read TGTGCCAGCAGTTTAGACCAGTACTACAATGAGCAGTTCTTC.

The genes are TRBV7-2 and TRBJ1-2, with D possibly being TRBD1 (5 bases). With 1 base removed from V and 3 bases from J, the gap between germline ends came to 12 bases. This CDR3 has 15 residues. CDR1 and CDR2 (germline): SGHTA, FQGNSA. The CDR3 reads CASSLELGTYYGYTF. The DNA for the CDR3 is TGTGCCAGCAGCTTAGAGCTCGGGACTTACTATGGCTACACCTTC.

This chain joins TRBV11-2 and TRBJ2-4; tentatively, D is TRBD1 or TRBD2 (5 bases each). V was pared by 8 bases and J by 3 bases, with 11 bases between. The CDR3 loop spans 13 amino acids. Germline V gives CDR1 SGHAT, CDR2 FQNNGV. The CDR3 DNA reads TGTGCCAGCCGACGGGGCCTCAAAAACATTCAGTACTTC. It codes for CASRRGLKNIQYF.

This clonotype was detected only a few times. The chain carries TRBV7-3 and TRBJ2-1; D gene uncertain. CDR1 is SGHTA, CDR2 FQGTGA, per germline. The CDR3 contains 14 residues. V lost 7 bases, J lost 0 bases, and 10 bases lay in between. The CDR3 is CASTAGDSYNEQFF. CDR3 DNA sequence: TGTGCCAGCACCGCAGGAGACTCCTACAATGAGCAGTTCTTC. Full variable domain (outside the CDR3, taken from reference TRBV7-3 and TRBJ2-1): GAGVSQTPSNKVTEKGKYVELRCDPISGHTALYWYRQSLGQGPEFLIYFQGTGAADDSGLPNDRFFAVRPEGSVSTLKIQRTERGDSAVYLCASTAGDSYNEQFFGPGTRLTVL.

V usage is TRBV15 and J usage is TRBJ2-3; TRBD2 matches at 7 bases. The germline CDR1 and CDR2 sequences are LNHNV and YYDKDF (reference sequence). This CDR3 has 15 amino acids. J lost 4 bases, V lost 0 bases, and 4 bases had no gene match. The CDR3: CATSRDAGEADTQYF. For the CDR3, the DNA is TGTGCCACCAGCAGAGATGCGGGAGAAGCAGATACGCAGTATTTT.

This sequence joins TRBV7-9 and TRBJ2-5; 9 positions match TRBD1. The last part of the DNA fits TRBJ2-7 better; the J call may be wrong. CDR1 and CDR2 from the germline V gene are SEHNR and FQNEAQ (reference sequence). The CDR3 covers 15 residues. As DNA, the CDR3 is TGTGCCAGCAGCTCCCTCGGGACAGGGAACTACGAGCAGTACTTC. Its translation is CASSSLGTGNYEQYF.

This clonotype has a handful of counts. The junction shows a germline mismatch at one end, possibly a read error. The chain carries TRBV3-1 and TRBJ2-4; D is ambiguous. The CDR3 has 14 amino acids. Germline-derived CDR1 and CDR2 are LGHDT and YNNKEL (reference sequence). The CDR3 here is CASSQEAAKDIQYF. The DNA of the CDR3 is TGTGCCAGCAGCCAAGAAGCAGCCAAAGACATTCAGTACTTC.

This clonotype came up a few times. V is TRBV20-1 and J is TRBJ2-4; 8 positions match TRBD2. The junction had 9 bases not matched to a gene; V was cut back by 5 bases and J by 3 bases. The CDR3 contains 15 residues. Germline CDR1 and CDR2: DFQATT and SNEGSKA (reference sequence). CDR3 residues: CSAPGGGGDKNIQYF. CDR3 coding DNA: TGCAGTGCTCCCGGGGGGGGCGGAGACAAAAACATTCAGTACTTC.

Ten or more counts support this clonotype. This chain joins TRBV5-1 and TRBJ2-7, with 7 bases fitting TRBD2. The J segment lost 2 bases and the V segment lost 4 bases, leaving 6 bases of the junction unmatched. The CDR3 is made up of 14 amino acids. Germline CDR1 and CDR2: SGHRS and YFSETQ. CDR3 coding DNA: TGCGCCAGCAGCGTCGGGGGGATGCCCTACGAGCAGTACTTC. This encodes CASSVGGMPYEQYF.

The chain couples TRBV3-1 to TRBJ2-1; 10 bases agree with TRBD2. The junction had 11 bases not matched to a gene; V was cut back by 3 bases and J by 15 bases. The V gene's germline CDR1 is LGHDT and CDR2 YNNKEL (reference sequence). The CDR3 covers 14 residues. The CDR3 coding sequence is TGTGCCAGCAGCCATGTCCTAGCGGGAGAGGGCTCGTTCTTC. The encoded protein is CASSHVLAGEGSFF.

CDR3 nucleotides: TGTGCCAGCAGTTCTGACAGGGCCGGGGCCAACGTCCTGACTTTC. Its protein product is CASSSDRAGANVLTF. This rearrangement joins TRBV12-3 or TRBV12-4 to TRBJ2-6, with 7 bases that match TRBD1. V lost 4 bases, J lost 4 bases, and 4 bases stayed unmatched. The length of the CDR3 is 15 residues.

The V gene is TRBV12-3 or TRBV12-4, the J gene TRBJ2-7; TRBD1 matches at 7 bases. CDR3 length equals 14 residues. V trimming: 6 bases; J trimming: 6 bases; junction bases outside the gene matches: 11. The CDR3: CASRLTGELGEQYF. In DNA, the CDR3 is TGTGCCAGCAGACTCACAGGGGAACTGGGCGAGCAGTACTTC.

The chain combines TRBV12-3 or TRBV12-4 with TRBJ1-1; possible D gene TRBD1, 5 bases. The CDR3 totals 14 residues. With 3 bases removed from V and 6 bases from J, the gap between germline ends came to 14 bases. The CDR3 sequence: CASSFFGASAEAFF. CDR3 sequence (DNA): TGTGCCAGCAGTTTCTTCGGGGCGAGCGCTGAAGCTTTCTTT.

The V gene is TRBV2, the J gene TRBJ2-5; D is unresolved. The CDR3 runs 13 residues. Per germline, CDR1 SNHLY and CDR2 FYNNEI. The V gene lost 2 bases and the J gene lost 3 bases, with 7 bases spanning the gap. The CDR3 loop reads CASSELREETQYF. CDR3 coding DNA: TGTGCCAGCAGTGAATTAAGGGAAGAGACCCAGTACTTC.

The V gene is TRBV6-5, the J gene TRBJ2-7; perhaps TRBD1 as D (6 bases). V was trimmed by 6 bases and J by 5 bases, leaving 17 bases between them. Germline V gives CDR1 MNHEY, CDR2 SVGAGI. The CDR3 runs 14 residues. CDR3 sequence (DNA): TGTGCCAGCAGGGGGGCAGGGGAAGGTCACGAGCAGTACTTC. Protein product: CASRGAGEGHEQYF.

The chain couples TRBV27 to TRBJ1-6; perhaps TRBD1 as D (6 bases). The CDR3 runs to 13 residues. V was trimmed by 7 bases and J by 16 bases, leaving 20 bases between them. CDR1 is MNHEY, CDR2 SMNVEV, per germline (reference sequence). The CDR3 loop reads CASKKGGQDELHF. The CDR3 coding sequence is TGTGCCAGCAAGAAAGGGGGGCAGGATGAACTCCACTTT.

This clonotype was recorded once. CDR3: CASSFGGAVSGYTF. The DNA for the CDR3 is TGTGCCAGCAGTTTTGGGGGGGCGGTGTCGGGCTACACCTTC. This chain connects TRBV27 to TRBJ1-2; perhaps TRBD1 as D (6 bases). Germline V gene sequence: CDR1 MNHEY, CDR2 SMNVEV (reference sequence). The CDR3 length is 14 residues. With 3 bases removed from V and 8 bases from J, the gap between germline ends came to 16 bases.

The chain joins TRBV6-1 to TRBJ2-1; D call uncertain. The CDR3 has 16 amino acids. V was shortened by 4 bases and J by 0 bases, with 13 bases between the two germline ends. Germline CDR1 is MNHNS and CDR2 is SASEGT. Here the CDR3 DNA reads TGTGCCAGCAGTGCTGAACCCGGAGCCTCCTACAATGAGCAGTTCTTC. Its translation is CASSAEPGASYNEQFF.

The chain combines TRBV14 with TRBJ2-3; D remains unclear. V lost 1 base to trimming and J lost 2 bases, with 7 bases between them. From germline, CDR1 is SGHDN and CDR2 FVKESK. This CDR3 region has 14 residues. The CDR3 sequence is CASSQVRSTDTQYF. The DNA of the CDR3 is TGTGCCAGCAGCCAAGTGAGATCCACAGATACGCAGTATTTT.